Here is one T cell receptor beta chain with its context. Its target is unknown. The germline CDR1 and CDR2 sequences are SGHTA and FQGNSA. Trimming removed 5 bases from V and 4 bases from J, with 17 bases in between. The CDR3 spans 16 residues. These data belong to a study of T cell responses to AZD1222 COVID-19 vaccine. The study, taken as a whole, reports: Unmutated variant regions reportedly attract nearly half of all spike-specific TCRs. Donors were mostly white British, more females; clonal diversity possibly underestimated.

The table came from immunoSEQ multiplex PCR; TCRdb's copy has only in-frame clones and leaves some out. The sample has around 120,000 clones; approximately 94% are singletons. The clonotype was recovered from an adult who received the AZD1222 COVID-19 vaccine. The chain uses TRBV7-2 and TRBJ2-2, with D uncertain. The specimen was peripheral blood, collected 28 days after the second AZD1222 dose. CDR3 residues: CASSPLNSPTTGELFF. CDR3 bases: TGTGCCAGCAGCCCTCTTAACTCTCCGACCACCGGGGAGCTGTTTTTT.